This T cell receptor (beta chain) was obtained from a study of CXCR3-negative and CXCR3-positive naive CD8 T cells. Study observations and caveats: Cryopreserved cells partially lost CXCR3 expression, and fresh PBMCs were used in most assays. Unlike memory cells, which differed, naive CXCR3-negative and CXCR3-positive cells had similar TRBV-TRBJ usage.

CD8+ T cell subsets were each sorted in triplicate, about 290,000 cells apiece. Germline V CDR1 and CDR2: MGHDK, SYGVNS. This CDR3 spans 18 amino acids. With regard to this clonotype: The antigen is unknown.

Carrying UMI labels, the TRB cDNA libraries were prepared through 5' RACE. Using the 5' RACE reads, TCRdb records one entry per CDR3 protein without DNA. The listing contains tens of thousands of distinct CDR3 sequences. Sequenced: memory CD8+ T cells from blood. This chain links TRBV25-1 with TRBJ1-1; the D gene TCRdb calls, TRBD1, cannot be checked with no DNA. This clonotype originated in a human donor in good health. Some clones in this sample may be carry-over from other donors' samples. The CDR3 protein is CASSEFLGGEHAGTEAFF.